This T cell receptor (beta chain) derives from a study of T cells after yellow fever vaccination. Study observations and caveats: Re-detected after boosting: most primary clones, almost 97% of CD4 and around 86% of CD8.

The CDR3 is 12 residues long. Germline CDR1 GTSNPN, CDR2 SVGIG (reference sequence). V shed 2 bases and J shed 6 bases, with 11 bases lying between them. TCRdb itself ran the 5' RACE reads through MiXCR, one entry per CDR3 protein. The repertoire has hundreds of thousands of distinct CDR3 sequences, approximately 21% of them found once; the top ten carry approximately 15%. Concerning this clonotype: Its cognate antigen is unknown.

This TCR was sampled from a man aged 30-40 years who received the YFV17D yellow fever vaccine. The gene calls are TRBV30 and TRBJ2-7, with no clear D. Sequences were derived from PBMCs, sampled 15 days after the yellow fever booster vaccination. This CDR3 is CAWSTPLGEQYF. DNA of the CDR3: TGTGCCTGGAGTACCCCGCTGGGCGAGCAGTACTTC.